This is a list of T cell receptor beta chains from one sample in a study of shared clonotypes between healthy human individuals. The method was immunoSEQ multiplex PCR; TCRdb's version includes in-frame clones alone and lacks a portion of them. The data contain some 2.1 million clones, about 94% of them singletons. The sample consisted of naive CD8+ T cells from PBMCs. Every receptor here comes from a man younger than 35 in good health. Some clones in this sample may be carry-over from other donors' samples. Each CDR3 is given with its conserved first and last residue. The order of the fields is clone size, J gene, V gene, D gene, CDR3 DNA, CDR3 protein. A D gene is named only where the DNA matches it firmly. Expanded clones get a size class; other rows say once, few or many, or leave the size out.

clone_size: NA
j_call: TRBJ1-2
v_call: TRBV29-1
d_call: TRBD1
cdr3_nt: TGCAGCGGAGGACAGGGGGCGGATGGCTACACCTTC
cdr3_aa: CSGGQGADGYTF

clone_size: NA
j_call: TRBJ2-1
v_call: TRBV28
d_call: TRBD2
cdr3_nt: TGTGCCAGCAGTTTACCAAGCGGGAGGGTTTTATTCTTC
cdr3_aa: CASSLPSGRVLFF

clone_size: once
j_call: TRBJ2-7
v_call: TRBV27
d_call: NA
cdr3_nt: TGTGCCAGCAGTTTAGCGGGCCGCGAGCAGTACTTC
cdr3_aa: CASSLAGREQYF

clone_size: NA
j_call: TRBJ2-7
v_call: TRBV5-6
d_call: NA
cdr3_nt: TGTGCCAGCAGACACTCGCGGGGACGACCCTACGAGCAGTACTTC
cdr3_aa: CASRHSRGRPYEQYF

clone_size: NA
j_call: TRBJ2-3
v_call: TRBV9
d_call: TRBD2
cdr3_nt: TGTGCCAGCAGCCCGAAGAGGACTAGCGGCACAGATACGCAGTATTTT
cdr3_aa: CASSPKRTSGTDTQYF

clone_size: NA
j_call: TRBJ2-7
v_call: TRBV11-2
d_call: TRBD1
cdr3_nt: TGTGCCAGCAGCTCCAGGGGGTACGAGCAGTACTTC
cdr3_aa: CASSSRGYEQYF

clone_size: once
j_call: TRBJ2-6
v_call: TRBV4-3
d_call: NA
cdr3_nt: TGCGCCAGCAGCCGGCAAGCAAGAGACTCTGGGGCCAACGTCCTGACTTTC
cdr3_aa: CASSRQARDSGANVLTF

clone_size: NA
j_call: TRBJ2-7
v_call: TRBV28
d_call: TRBD1
cdr3_nt: TGTGCCAGCAGAGACAGGGAAACGGGCTACGAGCAGTACTTC
cdr3_aa: CASRDRETGYEQYF

clone_size: NA
j_call: TRBJ2-7
v_call: TRBV27
d_call: TRBD1
cdr3_nt: TGTGCCAGCAGTCTGGGGACAGGCGAGCAGTACTTC
cdr3_aa: CASSLGTGEQYF

clone_size: NA
j_call: TRBJ2-7
v_call: TRBV27
d_call: NA
cdr3_nt: TGTGCCAGCCATGACCGAAGCTACGAGCAGTACTTC
cdr3_aa: CASHDRSYEQYF

clone_size: NA
j_call: TRBJ2-5
v_call: TRBV28
d_call: NA
cdr3_nt: TGTGCCAGCAGTCCAAATACGGTACAAGAGACCCAGTACTTC
cdr3_aa: CASSPNTVQETQYF

clone_size: NA
j_call: TRBJ2-5
v_call: TRBV7-9
d_call: NA
cdr3_nt: TGTGCCAGCAGTCCGGGCCCCGCGACCCAGTACTTC
cdr3_aa: CASSPGPATQYF

clone_size: NA
j_call: TRBJ2-1
v_call: TRBV27
d_call: NA
cdr3_nt: TGTGCCAGCAGTCCCGACATACCTAACTACCATGAGCAGTTCTTC
cdr3_aa: CASSPDIPNYHEQFF

clone_size: NA
j_call: TRBJ2-5
v_call: TRBV19
d_call: NA
cdr3_nt: TGTGCCAGTAGCATACAGGGCACCCCTGCGGGAGAGACCCAGTACTTC
cdr3_aa: CASSIQGTPAGETQYF

clone_size: NA
j_call: TRBJ2-5
v_call: TRBV13
d_call: TRBD2
cdr3_nt: TGTGCCAGCAGCTCGCTGGGACTAGCGGGAGAAAAGACCCAGTACTTC
cdr3_aa: CASSSLGLAGEKTQYF

clone_size: NA
j_call: TRBJ2-1
v_call: TRBV4-1
d_call: TRBD2
cdr3_nt: TGCGCCAGCAGCCAGGATAGCGGGAAGTACAATGAGCAGTTCTTC
cdr3_aa: CASSQDSGKYNEQFF

clone_size: NA
j_call: TRBJ2-1
v_call: TRBV14
d_call: NA
cdr3_nt: TGTGCCAGCAGCCAAGGGCCATACAATGAGCAGTTCTTC
cdr3_aa: CASSQGPYNEQFF

clone_size: NA
j_call: TRBJ2-7
v_call: TRBV5-1
d_call: NA
cdr3_nt: TGCGCCAGCAACGCCGGGACATCGGTGAGGGAGCAGTACTTC
cdr3_aa: CASNAGTSVREQYF

clone_size: NA
j_call: TRBJ1-1
v_call: TRBV6-5
d_call: TRBD1
cdr3_nt: TGTGCCAGCAGAAACAGGGGAACTGAAGCTTTCTTT
cdr3_aa: CASRNRGTEAFF

clone_size: few
j_call: TRBJ2-7
v_call: TRBV28
d_call: NA
cdr3_nt: TGTGCCAGCAGTTTATGGGGAATTGTCAGGTCCCACGAGCAGTACTTC
cdr3_aa: CASSLWGIVRSHEQYF

clone_size: NA
j_call: TRBJ2-7
v_call: TRBV7-9
d_call: TRBD2
cdr3_nt: TGTGCCAGCAGCACCGGGACTAGTTTCTACGAGCAGTACTTC
cdr3_aa: CASSTGTSFYEQYF

clone_size: NA
j_call: TRBJ1-2
v_call: TRBV29-1
d_call: NA
cdr3_nt: TGCAGCGGTGGACTTAACTATGGCTACACCTTC
cdr3_aa: CSGGLNYGYTF

clone_size: NA
j_call: TRBJ2-1
v_call: TRBV7-9
d_call: NA
cdr3_nt: TGTGCCAGCAGCTTATCAACAGGGGAGGGCAATGAGCAGTTCTTC
cdr3_aa: CASSLSTGEGNEQFF

clone_size: NA
j_call: TRBJ2-2
v_call: TRBV19
d_call: NA
cdr3_nt: TGTGCCAGTAGTCCTCTAGCAGAAGGGAAGGCCGGGGAGCTGTTTTTT
cdr3_aa: CASSPLAEGKAGELFF

clone_size: NA
j_call: TRBJ2-7
v_call: TRBV18
d_call: NA
cdr3_nt: TGTGCCAGCTCACCAGCACAGGTTCCCTACGAGCAGTACTTC
cdr3_aa: CASSPAQVPYEQYF

clone_size: NA
j_call: TRBJ2-7
v_call: TRBV10-2
d_call: NA
cdr3_nt: TGCGCCAGCAGTGACGGGGGATTCCAGAGGAAGTCCTTC
cdr3_aa: CASSDGGFQRKSF

clone_size: few
j_call: TRBJ1-1
v_call: TRBV18
d_call: NA
cdr3_nt: TGTGCCAGCTCACCAAGGAGGACGGACACTGAAGCTTTCTTT
cdr3_aa: CASSPRRTDTEAFF

clone_size: NA
j_call: TRBJ2-3
v_call: TRBV4-2
d_call: NA
cdr3_nt: TGTGCCAGCAGCCAAGGTGAAAGCGGACCCACAGATACGCAGTATTTT
cdr3_aa: CASSQGESGPTDTQYF

clone_size: NA
j_call: TRBJ1-1
v_call: TRBV27
d_call: NA
cdr3_nt: TGTGCCAGCAGTTTATTTGCTAACACTGAAGCTTTCTTT
cdr3_aa: CASSLFANTEAFF

clone_size: NA
j_call: TRBJ2-3
v_call: TRBV28
d_call: NA
cdr3_nt: TGTGCCAGCAGTTTAAGGGCGGGCACAGATACGCAGTATTTT
cdr3_aa: CASSLRAGTDTQYF

clone_size: NA
j_call: TRBJ2-3
v_call: TRBV28
d_call: TRBD2
cdr3_nt: TGTGCCAGCGAAAGACTAGCGGGAGGTCTAGATACGCAGTATTTT
cdr3_aa: CASERLAGGLDTQYF

clone_size: NA
j_call: TRBJ1-2
v_call: TRBV7-9
d_call: NA
cdr3_nt: TGTGCCAGCAGCTTAGCGCGTGCAGACTATAACTATGGCTACACCTTC
cdr3_aa: CASSLARADYNYGYTF

clone_size: NA
j_call: TRBJ1-5
v_call: TRBV10-1
d_call: NA
cdr3_nt: TGCGCCGACCGTACCGGATACCTGCCCCGGGGCAATCAGCCCCAGCATTTT
cdr3_aa: CADRTGYLPRGNQPQHF

clone_size: NA
j_call: TRBJ2-3
v_call: TRBV18
d_call: NA
cdr3_nt: TGTGCCAGCTCACCTCTCCGGGACCGCACGGCAGATACGCAGTATTTT
cdr3_aa: CASSPLRDRTADTQYF

clone_size: NA
j_call: TRBJ2-7
v_call: TRBV6-6
d_call: NA
cdr3_nt: TGTGCCAGCAGTTACTCCCTGACCCCCTTGGGCGAGCAGTACTTC
cdr3_aa: CASSYSLTPLGEQYF

clone_size: NA
j_call: TRBJ1-2
v_call: TRBV19
d_call: NA
cdr3_nt: TGTGCCAGTAGCCTTCCCGGGGCCTATGGCTACACCTTC
cdr3_aa: CASSLPGAYGYTF

clone_size: NA
j_call: TRBJ1-2
v_call: TRBV4-3
d_call: NA
cdr3_nt: TGCGCCAGCAGCCAAGATAGAAGAGGGGTTTATGGCTACACCTTC
cdr3_aa: CASSQDRRGVYGYTF

clone_size: NA
j_call: TRBJ1-2
v_call: TRBV7-2
d_call: TRBD1
cdr3_nt: TGTGCCAGCAGCACTGGGAGGGGCAGGGGGCCTAATCTAAACTATGGCTACACCTTC
cdr3_aa: CASSTGRGRGPNLNYGYTF

clone_size: NA
j_call: TRBJ1-1
v_call: TRBV30
d_call: NA
cdr3_nt: TGTGCCTGGAGTGTACGGCCGGCAATCACTGAAGCTTTCTTT
cdr3_aa: CAWSVRPAITEAFF

clone_size: NA
j_call: TRBJ1-2
v_call: TRBV5-5
d_call: TRBD1
cdr3_nt: TGTGCCAGCAGCTTGTCTCAGGGGGCGGACTATGGCTACACCTTC
cdr3_aa: CASSLSQGADYGYTF

clone_size: NA
j_call: TRBJ2-1
v_call: TRBV6-1
d_call: NA
cdr3_nt: TGTGCCAGCAGTAAACGGGGGTACTACAATGAGCAGTTCTTC
cdr3_aa: CASSKRGYYNEQFF